This T cell receptor beta chain is drawn from a study of T-cell memory formation after mild COVID-19 (dated by TCRdb to the early 2020s). Concerning the study at large: TCR sequence clusters from the two donors were largely donor specific. In two donors, T-cell clones that expanded and contracted after mild COVID-19 were followed by sequencing TCRalpha and TCRbeta repertoires longitudinally. Two young, previously healthy adult volunteers, one female and one male, were included in the cohort. Paper-wide results and their limitations: The detection of some responding clones in pre-infection memory suggests that pre-existing cross-reactive memory T cells joined the SARS-CoV-2 response. Contracting CD4+ clones appeared mostly in the CM and EM memory subsets, whereas CD8+ clones were enriched in EMRA. The second-wave clones that peaked on day 37 were not confirmed to be SARS-CoV-2 specific. Balanced CD4/CD8 phenotypes were observed for clones contracting from day 15 to 85, whereas a bias towards CD4+ was observed for a second wave of clones expanding from day 15 to 37. Only a couple of mild cases were covered in the study, and larger cohorts including severe cases with pre-infection samples were considered necessary.

This clonotype was seen only a few times. Which antigen it targets is not known. The record has no base qualities; no much larger clone is one base away. Ficoll-Paque density gradient centrifugation was used to isolate PBMCs. TCRdb records Illumina NovaSeq 6000 as the sequencer. cDNA libraries for TCRalpha and TCRbeta were prepared by 5'RACE using constant-segment primers, with sample barcodes and unique molecular identifiers added. Trizol reagent was used to extract RNA from every sample. Library amplification was performed in two PCR steps, and a second sample barcode and Illumina TruSeq adapters were introduced in the second step. Sequencing of libraries was performed on an Illumina NovaSeq with 2 x 150 bp paired-end reads. The source study handled its data this way. Reads were demultiplexed and collapsed into UMI-guided consensus sequences with migec v1.2.7. Using mixcr v2.1.11, the UMI consensuses were aligned to TRA and TRB V and J templates and assembled into clonotypes. A clonotype was counted as expanded or contracted only when both edgeR and NoisET called the clonotype significant, with the noise models trained on biological replicates. For edgeR calls, the cutoffs were a false discovery rate-adjusted p below 0.01 and a log2 fold-change threshold of 1. As an exploratory analysis of dynamics, max-normalized trajectories of the 1000 most abundant clonotypes were examined by PCA with hierarchical clustering. Separately sequenced CD4+ and CD8+ repertoires were used to assign the CD4 or CD8 phenotype of responding clones. Through fastp at Q25 and MiXCR, TCRdb rebuilt clones from the public reads, retaining in-frame beta chains. When rows share a CDR3 protein, they turn into one entry using the most common DNA and genes. What appears here as the V and J calls and clone size reflects TCRdb's work, not the paper's. The sample includes 200,000 to 250,000 distinct CDR3 sequences, with approximately 10% observed a single time. Jointly, the top ten make up around 21% of the sample.

The CDR3 runs 16 amino acids, cysteine and phenylalanine included. Only the CDR3 DNA stays, 48 bases, in frame from base 1. The germline V gene provides CDR1 SGHRS and CDR2 YFSETQ. The junction shows trimming of 4 bases on V and 3 bases on J, and the gene matches do not reach 9 bases of it. Input material: PBMCs or a T cell subset sorted from them (not recorded which). Here the chain combines TRBV5-1 and TRBJ2-1; the central 8 bases match TRBD2. The source is a man aged 18 to 30 who had mild COVID-19 (a few samples of this study predate the infection). The sample titles of this study are shuffled in the database, so cell type and time point are left out; the donor was told from shared clones. DNA sequence: TGCGCCAGCAGCGGGACTGGGCTAGCGGGCTACAATGAGCAGTTCTTC. It codes for CASSGTGLAGYNEQFF.